Below, 16 T cell receptor beta chains from the same sample are listed, as sequenced in a study of cytomegalovirus exposure and HLA in healthy donors. The PCR made use of 60 Vbeta and 13 Jbeta primers. Assay: immunoSEQ multiplex PCR; the TCRdb copy retains only in-frame clones and omits some. Of about 140,000 clones listed, roughly 77% are singletons. The sequenced sample was PBMCs. The receptors here all came from a female donor in good health and CMV-seronegative.

The V and J genes are TRBV27 and TRBJ2-3; D is perhaps TRBD2 (5 bases). Trimming shortened V by 6 bases and J by 7 bases, and 20 bases separated the two germline ends. Germline V CDR1 and CDR2: MNHEY, SMNVEV (reference sequence). The CDR3 length is 15 residues. The CDR3 coding sequence is TGTGCCAGCAGAGCCGGGGTCTTAGTAACATATACGCAGTATTTT. Amino acids: CASRAGVLVTYTQYF.

The count of this clone is one. The chain is built from TRBV9 and TRBJ2-2; D call uncertain. Deletions cut 6 bases from V and 6 bases from J, with 12 bases between. This CDR3 spans 13 amino acids. CDR1 SGDLS and CDR2 YYNGEE come from the germline V gene. The CDR3 spells CASTGSSAGELFF. CDR3 in DNA: TGTGCCAGCACAGGAAGCTCGGCCGGGGAGCTGTTTTTT.

The chain links TRBV5-6 to TRBJ1-5, with D tentatively TRBD1 (6 bases). Between the trimmed V and J ends, which lost 3 bases and 0 bases, there was a span of 10 bases. CDR3 length equals 15 residues. Germline V lookup: CDR1 SGHDT, CDR2 YYEEEE. The CDR3 protein is CASSWGPDSNQPQHF. CDR3 DNA: TGTGCCAGCAGCTGGGGGCCAGATAGCAATCAGCCCCAGCATTTT. Together with reference TRBV5-6 and TRBJ1-5, the CDR3 gives the full variable domain: DAGVTQSPTHLIKTRGQQVTLRCSPKSGHDTVSWYQQALGQGPQFIFQYYEEEERQRGNFPDRFSGHQFPNYSSELNVNALLLGDSALYLCASSWGPDSNQPQHFGDGTRLSIL.

J is TRBJ1-5 and V is TRBV19; D not resolved. Germline V gene sequence: CDR1 LNHDA, CDR2 SQIVND (reference sequence). The length of the CDR3 is 13 residues. V was shortened by 6 bases and J by 4 bases, with 10 bases between the two germline ends. CDR3 DNA sequence: TGTGCCAGTAGCCCAACGGGGAATCAGCCCCAGCATTTT. It codes for CASSPTGNQPQHF.

V and J are TRBV27 and TRBJ1-3; D gene ambiguous. V was trimmed by 5 bases and J by 0 bases, leaving 14 bases between them. CDR3 length equals 16 residues. CDR1 is MNHEY and CDR2 is SMNVEV in the germline V gene (reference sequence). The DNA for the CDR3 is TGTGCCAGCAGTAACCACATGCCTAGCTCTGGAAACACCATATATTTT. Its protein is CASSNHMPSSGNTIYF.

V gene TRBV7-2 combines with J gene TRBJ2-3; a possible D gene is TRBD2 (5 bases). CDR1 and CDR2 (germline): SGHTA, FQGNSA. This CDR3 spans 15 amino acids. V lost 0 bases to trimming and J lost 4 bases, with 11 bases between them. The CDR3 bases are TGTGCCAGCAGCTTAGCGCTGGGGAGATCAGATACGCAGTATTTT. Translating gives CASSLALGRSDTQYF.

The V call is TRBV5-1, the J call TRBJ2-2; 10 bases line up with TRBD2. Per germline, CDR1 SGHRS and CDR2 YFSETQ. CDR3 length: 16 amino acids. The V and J ends lost 8 bases and 3 bases, in that order; junction bases with no gene match: 10. Here the CDR3 reads CASRAGTSAYTGELFF. The CDR3 nucleotides are TGCGCCAGTCGAGCCGGGACTAGCGCATACACCGGGGAGCTGTTTTTT.

The chain recombines TRBV30 with TRBJ1-2, with 8 bases identical to TRBD1. V lost 3 bases to trimming and J lost 4 bases; unmatched junction nucleotides: 10. Germline lookup yields CDR1 GTSNPN and CDR2 SVGIG (reference sequence). The CDR3 covers 15 residues. Here the CDR3 DNA reads TGTGCCTGGAGCCTCCTCGGACAGGGATCCTATGGCTACACCTTC. Amino acids: CAWSLLGQGSYGYTF. Full variable domain (rest looked up from reference TRBV30 and TRBJ1-2): SQTIHQWPATLVQPVGSPLSLECTVEGTSNPNLYWYRQAAGRGLQLLFYSVGIGQISSEVPQNLSASRPQDRQFILSSKKLLLSDSGFYLCAWSLLGQGSYGYTFGSGTRLTVV.

The rearrangement uses TRBV27 and TRBJ2-7; TRBD2 aligns across 7 bases. Germline loops: CDR1 MNHEY, CDR2 SMNVEV (reference sequence). This CDR3 is 15 amino acids long. Unmatched junction bases numbered 4, after V lost 2 bases and J lost 0 bases. The CDR3 DNA is TGTGCCAGCAGTTTAATTGGCGGGAGCTCCTACGAGCAGTACTTC. Translated, it gives CASSLIGGSSYEQYF.

The J gene is TRBJ2-5, the V gene TRBV28; 9 bases line up with TRBD1. This CDR3 region has 14 residues. V lost 7 bases to trimming and J lost 1 base; unmatched junction nucleotides: 4. The germline V gene encodes CDR1 MDHEN and CDR2 SYDVKM. CDR3 amino acids: CASTHRGPQETQYF. The CDR3 bases are TGTGCCAGCACCCACAGGGGGCCCCAAGAGACCCAGTACTTC.

The V and J genes are TRBV28 and TRBJ1-5, with TRBD1 matching over 7 bases. The CDR3 is 18 residues long. Germline V CDR1 and CDR2: MDHEN, SYDVKM. J lost 0 bases, V lost 6 bases, and 14 bases had no gene match. The DNA for the CDR3 is TGTGCCAGCAGCTCCCCCGGACAGGTAATAATTAGCAATCAGCCCCAGCATTTT. This gives the protein CASSSPGQVIISNQPQHF.

This clone has a handful of counts. The chain carries TRBV6-5 and TRBJ2-7; D remains ambiguous. Trimming cost V 7 bases and J 4 bases, with 20 bases left between them. CDR1 and CDR2 from the germline V gene are MNHEY and SVGAGI. CDR3 size: 15 residues. CDR3 in amino acids: CASTFGSMALYEQYF. CDR3 nucleotide sequence: TGTGCCAGCACCTTCGGGTCGATGGCACTATACGAGCAGTACTTC.

The chain couples TRBV6-6 to TRBJ1-5; D is undetermined. Trimming left V 5 bases short and J 6 bases short, with 14 bases between. The V gene's germline CDR1 is MNHNY and CDR2 SVGAGI (reference sequence). The CDR3 totals 14 residues. The CDR3 sequence is CASSQTARGQPQHF. CDR3 in DNA: TGTGCCAGCAGTCAGACGGCAAGAGGTCAGCCCCAGCATTTT.

This clone was seen more than once but under ten times. The rearrangement joins TRBV6-1 to TRBJ1-2; tentative D call: TRBD1 (5 bases). Germline CDR1 reads MNHNS; CDR2 reads SASEGT. With 7 bases removed from V and 5 bases from J, the gap between germline ends came to 20 bases. The CDR3 has 15 residues. CDR3 in DNA: TGTGCCAGCAACCACCTCCAACCAGGGTTGTATGGCTACACCTTC. Its protein is CASNHLQPGLYGYTF.

Of note for this clone: Germline and junction disagree at one end, which may indicate a read error. The rearrangement links TRBV30 to TRBJ2-5; D might be TRBD2 (6 bases). Germline V CDR1 and CDR2: GTSNPN, SVGIG (reference sequence). The CDR3 loop spans 14 amino acids. CDR3 coding DNA: TGTGCCTGCAGTGTAGTGGCGGGGAGGGAGACCCAGTACTTC. As protein: CACSVVAGRETQYF.

The chain joins TRBV7-6 to TRBJ2-1, with D perhaps matching TRBD2 (5 bases). CDR3 length: 16 amino acids. Germline CDR1 reads SGHVS; CDR2 reads FNYEAQ. The ends were cut back, 7 bases at V and 5 bases at J, with 21 bases in the middle. CDR3 nucleotides: TGTGCCAGCACCACAAGGGCTAGCATCACTAACAATGAGCAGTTCTTC. This codes for CASTTRASITNNEQFF.